This T cell receptor (beta chain) was recovered during a study of OX40 agonist ivuxolimab in advanced cancers. Produced via immunoSEQ multiplex PCR; TCRdb's table is partial and in-frame only. The table includes roughly 86,000 clones, approximately 90% detected once. Trimming took off 0 bases at V and 10 bases at J, with 9 bases between the two ends. Germline-derived CDR1 and CDR2 are KGHSH and LQKENI. This CDR3 spans 13 amino acids. The chain carries TRBV18 and TRBJ2-2, with D perhaps given as TRBD1 or TRBD2 (5 bases each). This TCR was recovered from an adult with an advanced solid tumor such as melanoma, head and neck, liver or kidney cancer. The material was CD4+ or CD8+ T cells sorted from blood, obtained in a trial of the OX40 agonist ivuxolimab. The CDR3 sequence: CASSPPGDVELFF. The CDR3 DNA is TGTGCCAGCTCACCACCTGGGGACGTGGAGCTGTTTTTT.